The rows below give T cell receptor beta chains drawn from one sample of a study of post-analysis software for immune sequencing data. Using its own MiXCR run on the PCR reads, TCRdb lists one record per CDR3 protein. The sample has over 250,000 distinct CDR3 sequences; 35% to 45% are singletons. Sequencing was done on a sample of blood. The receptors shown here come from a girl under 18 with multiple sclerosis. CDR3s include the opening cysteine and the closing phenylalanine or tryptophan. Fields, in order: J gene, D gene, V gene, clone size, CDR3 protein, CDR3 DNA. A D gene is named only where the DNA matches it firmly. Clone size is given for some rows only: seen once, a few or many times, or a class if the clone is expanded.

TRBJ2-2	TRBD2	TRBV7-9	.	CASTPRGGPNTGELFF	TGTGCCAGCACCCCACGGGGGGGCCCGAACACCGGGGAGCTGTTTTTT
TRBJ2-1	TRBD2	TRBV7-2	.	CASSFSGKGQFF	TGTGCCAGCAGCTTTAGCGGGAAGGGACAGTTCTTC
TRBJ2-3	.	TRBV5-1	.	CASSWKGLETGMGYF	TGCGCCAGCAGCTGGAAGGGACTGGAGACAGGGATGGGGTATTTT
TRBJ2-6	.	TRBV5-5	.	CASSLLQTKFTGANVLTF	TGTGCCAGCAGCTTACTACAGACCAAGTTCACTGGGGCCAACGTCCTGACTTTC
TRBJ2-1	.	TRBV15	many	CATSSGLTNEQFF	TGTGCCACCAGCAGCGGACTGACCAATGAGCAGTTCTTC
TRBJ2-1	.	TRBV29-1	many	CSVAEGGSEFF	TGCAGCGTTGCCGAGGGGGGCTCGGAGTTCTTC
TRBJ2-7	.	TRBV5-1	.	CASSCAGSDRVSYEQYF	TGCGCCAGCAGTTGTGCGGGGTCGGACAGAGTGAGCTACGAGCAGTACTTC
TRBJ2-7	TRBD1	TRBV5-6	once	CASSETGASYEQYF	TGTGCCAGCAGCGAGACAGGGGCGTCCTACGAGCAGTACTTC
TRBJ2-3	.	TRBV2	.	CASSGQFDNTDTQYF	TGTGCCAGCAGCGGACAGTTCGATAACACAGATACGCAGTATTTT
TRBJ2-6	.	TRBV7-9	once	CASSLAGDGANVLTF	TGTGCCAGCAGCTTAGCGGGGGACGGGGCCAACGTCCTGACTTTC
TRBJ2-1	.	TRBV7-7	few	CASSLISGDEQFF	TGTGCTAGCAGCCTTATATCGGGGGATGAGCAGTTCTTC
TRBJ1-2	.	TRBV29-1	many	CSSGTDYGYTF	TGCAGCTCCGGGACCGACTATGGCTACACCTTC
TRBJ2-7	TRBD1	TRBV20-1	.	CSARTGSPSYEQYF	TGCAGTGCCCGGACAGGGTCTCCCTCCTACGAGCAGTACTTC
TRBJ1-5	.	TRBV20-1	.	CSASGSQQPQHF	TGCAGTGCTAGTGGGAGCCAGCAGCCCCAGCATTTT
TRBJ2-7	.	TRBV20-1	.	CSAPEALGLQETRYF	TGCAGTGCCCCAGAGGCCCTGGGACTTCAAGAGACCCGGTATTTC
TRBJ2-7	TRBD2	TRBV2	few	CASSVWRGALEQYF	TGTGCCAGCAGTGTTTGGCGGGGGGCCCTCGAGCAGTACTTC
TRBJ2-1	TRBD2	TRBV11-2	few	CVSSLFVQRGGREQFF	TGTGTCAGCAGCTTATTTGTCCAGCGGGGGGGCCGAGAGCAGTTCTTC
TRBJ2-1	.	TRBV7-6	.	CASSSTGAIYNEQFF	TGTGCCAGCAGTAGTACCGGGGCCATTTACAATGAGCAGTTCTTC
TRBJ2-7	.	TRBV5-1	.	CASSTGKLPLEQYF	TGCGCCAGCAGCACAGGGAAATTACCCCTCGAGCAGTACTTC
TRBJ1-1	.	TRBV30	.	CAWSGGTFAFF	TGTGCCTGGAGTGGGGGCACGTTTGCTTTCTTT
TRBJ2-1	.	TRBV9	.	CASSVADGIEQFF	TGTGCCAGCAGCGTAGCGGACGGTATTGAGCAGTTCTTC
TRBJ2-1	TRBD2	TRBV7-9	many	CASSLATRGGQNEQFF	TGTGCCAGCAGCTTAGCCACCCGGGGGGGCCAGAATGAGCAGTTCTTC
TRBJ2-7	TRBD1	TRBV27	.	CASSSGTGVSEQYF	TGTGCCAGCAGTTCCGGGACAGGGGTTAGCGAGCAGTACTTC
TRBJ1-4	.	TRBV7-6	many	CASSLVAWSEKLFF	TGTGCCAGCAGCTTAGTGGCCTGGTCTGAAAAACTGTTTTTT
TRBJ2-5	.	TRBV15	once	CATSSPGITIYQETQYF	TGTGCCACCAGCAGCCCCGGGATTACCATCTACCAAGAGACCCAGTACTTC
TRBJ2-5	.	TRBV29-1	many	CSGGEETQYF	TGCAGCGGTGGAGAGGAGACCCAGTACTTC
TRBJ2-1	.	TRBV9	many	CASSVSARSNNEQFF	TGTGCCAGCAGCGTAAGCGCAAGAAGCAACAATGAGCAGTTCTTC
TRBJ2-2	TRBD1	TRBV2	few	CASSAEQGASGELFF	TGTGCCAGCAGTGCCGAACAGGGGGCGAGCGGGGAGCTGTTTTTT
TRBJ2-3	TRBD2	TRBV19	.	CASNAGVTDTQYF	TGTGCCAGTAATGCGGGAGTCACAGATACGCAGTATTTT
TRBJ2-5	TRBD1	TRBV20-1	.	CSAPDRENWETQYF	TGCAGTGCACCTGACAGGGAAAATTGGGAGACCCAGTACTTC
TRBJ2-4	TRBD2	TRBV12-3/TRBV12-4	.	CASSRTSGTKNIQYF	TGTGCCAGCAGTCGGACTAGCGGAACCAAAAACATTCAGTACTTC
TRBJ1-2	TRBD1	TRBV5-1	many	CASSSGQGAAVGYTF	TGCGCCAGCAGCAGCGGACAGGGGGCAGCGGTGGGCTACACCTTC
TRBJ2-1	.	TRBV5-1	few	CASSVQGEQFF	TGCGCCAGCAGCGTGCAGGGAGAGCAGTTCTTC
TRBJ2-1	TRBD1	TRBV27	.	CASSPQGAGDEQFF	TGTGCCAGCAGCCCCCAGGGGGCAGGGGATGAGCAGTTCTTC
TRBJ2-1	TRBD2	TRBV20-1	.	CSAPTSGLAGESLYNEQFF	TGCAGTGCTCCAACCTCTGGACTAGCGGGAGAGTCACTTTACAATGAGCAGTTCTTC
TRBJ2-1	.	TRBV11-3	many	CASSLDGAGDYNEQFF	TGTGCCAGCAGCTTAGATGGAGCGGGCGACTACAATGAGCAGTTCTTC
TRBJ2-3	.	TRBV7-9	few	CASPGQTTDTQYF	TGTGCCAGCCCCGGCCAGACCACAGATACGCAGTATTTT
TRBJ1-4	.	TRBV28	.	CATRGATNEKLFF	TGTGCCACGAGGGGGGCAACTAATGAAAAACTGTTTTTT
TRBJ2-1	.	TRBV5-1	many	CASSLEVTGEQFF	TGCGCCAGCAGCTTGGAAGTGACCGGAGAGCAGTTCTTC
TRBJ2-3	.	TRBV5-1	.	CASSLGQPPDTQYF	TGCGCCAGCAGCTTGGGACAGCCCCCAGATACGCAGTATTTT
TRBJ1-5	.	TRBV3-1	few	CASSQDNAADQPQHF	TGTGCCAGCAGCCAAGATAATGCAGCCGATCAGCCCCAGCATTTT
TRBJ2-3	.	TRBV11-2	.	CVSSDYQSRTDTQYF	TGTGTCAGCAGCGATTACCAGAGTCGGACAGATACGCAGTATTTT
TRBJ2-6	.	TRBV9	many	CASSSPTGSRGYSGANVLTF	TGTGCCAGCAGCTCACCAACGGGGTCTAGGGGTTACTCTGGGGCCAACGTCCTGACTTTC
TRBJ2-1	.	TRBV15	many	CATSRDAARDFREFF	TGTGCCACCAGCAGAGATGCCGCCCGGGACTTTCGAGAGTTCTTC
TRBJ2-1	TRBD2	TRBV27	many	CASSFRTDGGRDNEQFF	TGTGCCAGCAGTTTCCGAACCGACGGGGGGAGAGACAATGAGCAGTTCTTC
TRBJ2-1	TRBD2	TRBV2	.	CASSEVSGGYNEQFF	TGTGCCAGCAGTGAGGTTAGCGGGGGTTACAATGAGCAGTTCTTC
TRBJ1-1	.	TRBV2	many	CASSEVGEAFF	TGTGCCAGCAGTGAAGTAGGGGAAGCTTTCTTT
TRBJ2-1	.	TRBV9	many	CASSVVGGTNEQFF	TGTGCCAGCAGCGTAGTGGGAGGGACAAATGAGCAGTTCTTC
TRBJ2-3	TRBD2	TRBV10-3	.	CAISEVLAGQPSTDTQYF	TGTGCCATCAGTGAGGTACTAGCGGGACAGCCTAGCACAGATACGCAGTATTTT
TRBJ2-3	TRBD2	TRBV5-1	few	CASSREGDTQYF	TGCGCCAGCAGCCGGGAGGGGGATACGCAGTATTTT
TRBJ2-3	TRBD2	TRBV29-1	.	CSVESAGVVDTQYF	TGCAGCGTTGAATCGGCGGGAGTGGTGGATACGCAGTATTTT
TRBJ2-1	.	TRBV29-1	.	CSVGGNRLSYNEQFF	TGCAGCGTAGGGGGGAACAGACTATCCTACAATGAGCAGTTCTTC